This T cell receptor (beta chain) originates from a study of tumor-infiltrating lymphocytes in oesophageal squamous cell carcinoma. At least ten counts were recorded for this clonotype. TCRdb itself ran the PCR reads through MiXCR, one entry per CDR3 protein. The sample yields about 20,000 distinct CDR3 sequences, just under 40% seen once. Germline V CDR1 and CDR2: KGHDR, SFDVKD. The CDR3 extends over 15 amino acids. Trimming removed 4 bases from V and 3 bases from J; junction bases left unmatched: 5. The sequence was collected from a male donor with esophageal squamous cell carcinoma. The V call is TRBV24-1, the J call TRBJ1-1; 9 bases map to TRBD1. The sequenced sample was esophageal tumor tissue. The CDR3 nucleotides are TGTGCCACCAGTGACCCGGGACAGGGTCACACTGAAGCTTTCTTT. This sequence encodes CATSDPGQGHTEAFF.